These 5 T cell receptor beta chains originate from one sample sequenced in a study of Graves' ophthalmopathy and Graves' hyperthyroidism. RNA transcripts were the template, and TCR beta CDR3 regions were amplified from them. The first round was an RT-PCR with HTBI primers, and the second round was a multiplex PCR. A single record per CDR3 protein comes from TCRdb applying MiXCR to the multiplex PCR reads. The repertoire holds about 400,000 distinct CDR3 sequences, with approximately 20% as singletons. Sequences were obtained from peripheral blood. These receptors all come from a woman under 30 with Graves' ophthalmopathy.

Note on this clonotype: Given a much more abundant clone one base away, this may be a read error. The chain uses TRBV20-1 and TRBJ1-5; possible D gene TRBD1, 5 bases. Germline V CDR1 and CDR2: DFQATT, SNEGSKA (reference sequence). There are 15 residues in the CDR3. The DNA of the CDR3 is TGCAGTGCTCTCTTGGGGGGGGGAGAAAATCAGTCCCAGCATTTT. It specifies CSALLGGGENQSQHF.

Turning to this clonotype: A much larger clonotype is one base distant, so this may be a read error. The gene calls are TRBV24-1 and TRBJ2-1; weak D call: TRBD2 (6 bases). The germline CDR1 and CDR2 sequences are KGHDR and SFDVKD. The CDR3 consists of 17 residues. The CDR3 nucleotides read TGTGCCGCCAGTGATGCCGGGGGACCTGGCTCCTACAATGAGCAGTTCTTC. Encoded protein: CAASDAGGPGSYNEQFF.

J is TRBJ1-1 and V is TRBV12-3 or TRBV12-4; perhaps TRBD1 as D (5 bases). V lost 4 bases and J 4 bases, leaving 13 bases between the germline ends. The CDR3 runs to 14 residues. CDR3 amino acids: CASSSTGPGTEAFF. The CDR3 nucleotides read TGTGCCAGCAGTTCGACGGGACCCGGCACTGAAGCTTTCTTT.

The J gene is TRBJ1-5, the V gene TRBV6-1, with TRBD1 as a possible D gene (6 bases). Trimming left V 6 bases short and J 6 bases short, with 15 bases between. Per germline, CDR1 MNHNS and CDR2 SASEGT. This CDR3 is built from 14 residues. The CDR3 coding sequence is TGTGCCAGCAGGCGGACAGCGAGAGGTCAGCCCCAGCATTTT. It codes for CASRRTARGQPQHF.

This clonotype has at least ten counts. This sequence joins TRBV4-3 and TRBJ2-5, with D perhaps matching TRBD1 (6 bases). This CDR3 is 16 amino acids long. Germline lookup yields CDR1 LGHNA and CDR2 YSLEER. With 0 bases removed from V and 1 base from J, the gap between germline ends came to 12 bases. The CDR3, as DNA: TGCGCCAGCAGCCAAGATAGGGGACAATTCCAAGAGACCCAGTACTTC. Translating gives CASSQDRGQFQETQYF.